This note documents a single T cell receptor beta chain sequence. The antigen it recognizes is unknown. No per-base quality is available; no much larger clone lies one base away. These data are taken from a study of blood T cells in healthy people across ages (dated by TCRdb to between 2014 and 2017). About the study as a whole: Template switching captured roughly one uniquely barcoded TCR beta cDNA molecule per two T cells in model experiments. Age-related changes in TCR beta repertoire diversity were measured in the study by deep sequencing normalized with unique cDNA molecular identifiers. Four age groups were formed from the donors: young (average about 15 years), middle-aged (approximately 40), aged (roughly 59) and long-lived (about 80). To avoid experimental bias, donors of different ages were spread randomly across the sequencing lanes. For two donors (one aged 18 to 30 and one aged 80 or older), the study analyzed two additional independent replicas of 1 million unique cDNA reads from the same blood draw.

The donors were around 39 Caucasian individuals from Russia, aged roughly 6 to 90 years, who were systemically healthy. Each donor gave approximately 9.4 milliliters of peripheral blood, drawn into EDTA-treated Vacutainer tubes. Ficoll-Paque density-gradient centrifugation was used to isolate PBMCs, with at least 6.5 million per sample. Total RNA, at least 6 micrograms per sample, was extracted from PBMCs with Trizol reagent. For every donor, flow cytometry on a PBMC aliquot measured the percentage of naive CD45RAhigh/CD27high T cells. Library preparation employed 5' RACE. A second PCR of roughly 7 to 11 cycles was performed with a sample-barcoded 5' primer and a J-beta primer mix. A template-switch 5' adaptor carrying 12 random nucleotides introduced a unique molecular identifier onto each TCR beta cDNA molecule. At least 2.5 million CDR3-containing paired-end reads were obtained from each sample. First-strand cDNA synthesis was performed from all RNA using the Mint cDNA synthesis kit, with priming by a TRBC-specific oligonucleotide. After uracil-DNA glycosylase treatment, a first 18-cycle PCR used universal primers M1SS and BC2_uni_R on all cDNA. Under the source paper's analysis protocol: For normalization, 1 million high-quality reads were randomly selected from each sample, with every read carrying a distinct molecular identifier. Instead of being binned into consensus sequences, reads that shared molecular identifiers were thrown out. MiTCR, set to a Q25 quality threshold and the strictest error-elimination algorithm, was used for CDR3 identification, clonotype clustering and error correction. Lower-bound total TCR beta diversity was estimated with a nonparametric unseen species model using Euler transformation. In TCRdb, the public reads were trimmed at Q25 with fastp and aligned with MiXCR, with productive beta chains retained. One record per CDR3 amino acid sequence lists the most common genes and DNA. TCRdb, not the original authors, processed these V and J calls. This sample gives approximately 2,000,000 distinct CDR3 sequences in total; about 39% of them show up just once. Around 23% of the sample rests with the top ten.

Study-wide findings and limitations: The percentage of naive T cells measured by flow cytometry correlated strongly with observed TCR beta diversity. Estimates of total diversity based on one million sequenced T cells were regarded as lower bounds and as underestimates. Because donor CMV infection status was unknown, age-related changes in expanded clonotypes were potentially confounded. Bulk unsorted PBMC profiling prevented conclusive comparison of naive and antigen-experienced compartments. As age increased, observed TCR beta diversity per million T cells dropped in a roughly linear way, and a significant reduction was already evident by age roughly 36. The long-lived group showed more naive CD4+ T cells, fewer expanded clones and increased TCR diversity than the aged group, suggesting age selection.

At the junction V is shortened by 1 base and J by 2 bases, with 12 bases in between. Measured from the cysteine to the phenylalanine, the CDR3 is 15 residues long. Only the CDR3 DNA is retained, 45 bases long and in frame from the first base. The germline V gene specifies SGHVS as CDR1 and FQNEAQ as CDR2. The specimen sequenced was blood. The chain couples TRBV7-8 to TRBJ2-7, with the D gene not confidently named. The source of this sequence is a human donor in good health. The sequence in DNA is TGTGCCAGCAGCTTAGGGGTAGGGAAGACCTACGAGCAGTACTTC. This codes for CASSLGVGKTYEQYF.